This T cell receptor beta chain emerged from a study of shared clonotypes between healthy human individuals. Naive CD8 cells lacked CD45RO and underwent positive selection for CCR7, leaving out terminally differentiated effector memory CD45RA+ cells. Sequencing used immunoSEQ multiplex PCR; TCRdb keeps in-frame clones, though not all of them. The table shows some 1,900,000 clones, with about 95% occurring only once. Sequenced sample: naive CD8+ T cells sorted from blood. The source is a man between 18 and 29 years old in good health.

This chain's CDR3 is CASLLRDRAPRTYEQYF. CDR3 DNA sequence: TGCGCCAGCCTCTTAAGGGACAGAGCTCCCCGAACCTACGAGCAGTACTTC. The chain uses TRBV10-1 and TRBJ2-7; 7 bases are a match to TRBD1. CDR1 is WNHNN and CDR2 is SYGVQD in the germline V gene (reference sequence). The J segment lost 2 bases and the V segment lost 8 bases, leaving 18 bases of the junction unmatched. The CDR3 runs 17 residues.